This T cell receptor (beta chain) was documented in a study of vaccination and CD4 T cells after COVID-19. Study-level information: Post-COVID specimens were obtained a median about 100 days after diagnosis (range 35 to 161). Some control cultures received a CEFX pool, which served as the positive control. Others received an HIV-1 Nef pool or no peptide.

Oncomine TCR Beta short-read sequencing was applied to DNA from cultured CD4+ T cells. From cultured CD4+ T cells, genomic DNA was extracted. TCRdb redid the calling of the PCR reads with MiXCR, one entry per CDR3 protein. The sample has some 11,000 distinct CDR3 sequences, around 44% seen once; the top ten hold about 35%. Treatment defined: roughly nine-day PBMC culture with coronavirus spike peptide pools or control peptides (ViraFEST assay). Two million PBMCs per well were cultured with approximately 9.8 IU/ml IL-2 and approximately 10 ug/ml peptide pools. Trimming left V 4 bases short and J 1 base short, with 13 bases between. Per the germline V gene, CDR1 is MNHEY and CDR2 is SVGAGI. The CDR3 length is 15 residues. This clonotype was seen once. Its target is unknown.

The sample comprised CD4+ T cells from blood, cultured in vitro. The J gene is TRBJ1-1, the V gene TRBV6-5; unclear D gene. The receptor was derived from a human donor who had recovered from COVID-19. DNA for the CDR3: TGTGCCAGCAGTTCCTCCGAGCAGCCGAACACTGAAGCTTTCTTT. Protein: CASSSSEQPNTEAFF.